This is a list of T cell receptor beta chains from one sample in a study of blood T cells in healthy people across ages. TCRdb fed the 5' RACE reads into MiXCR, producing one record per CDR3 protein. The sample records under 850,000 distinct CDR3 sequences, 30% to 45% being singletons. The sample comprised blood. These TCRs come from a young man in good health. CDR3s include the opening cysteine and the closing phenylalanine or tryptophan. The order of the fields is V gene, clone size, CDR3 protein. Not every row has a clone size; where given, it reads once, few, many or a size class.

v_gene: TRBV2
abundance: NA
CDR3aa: CASSVARQETQYF

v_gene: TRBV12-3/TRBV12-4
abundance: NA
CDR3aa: CASSPPTGTPGNIQYF

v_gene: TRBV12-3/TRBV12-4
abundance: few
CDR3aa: CASRVEGGLETQYF

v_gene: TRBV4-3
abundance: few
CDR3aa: CASSQGRVNEQYF

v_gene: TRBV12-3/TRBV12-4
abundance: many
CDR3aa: CASSAGVEAFF

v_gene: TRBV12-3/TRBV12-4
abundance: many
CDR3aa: CASSLGTSGGTDTQYF

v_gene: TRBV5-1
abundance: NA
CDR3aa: CASSLVGAENTEAFF

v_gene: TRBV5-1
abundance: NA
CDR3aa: CASSPGPGGTEAFF

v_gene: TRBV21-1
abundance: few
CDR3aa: CASSTHRGGNTEAFF

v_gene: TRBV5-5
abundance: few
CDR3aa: CASSQGPTHPNTGELFF

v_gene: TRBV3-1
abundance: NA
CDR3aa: CASSQHQTSGSSYEQYF

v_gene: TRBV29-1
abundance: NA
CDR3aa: CSVDPSGAADTQYF

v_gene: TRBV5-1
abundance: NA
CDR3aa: CASSLNSRTDTQYF

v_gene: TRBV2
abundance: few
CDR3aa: CASSEGWGQNHQPQHF

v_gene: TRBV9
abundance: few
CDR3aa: CASSSLTGRHTEAFF

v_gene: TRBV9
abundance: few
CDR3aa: CASSARTGDEQYF

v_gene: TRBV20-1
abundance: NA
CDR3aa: CSARAKRAVSYEQYF

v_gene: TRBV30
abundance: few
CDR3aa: CAWSVSGTTDTQYF

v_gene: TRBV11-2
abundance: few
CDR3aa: CASSLFGNGRGLRLFF

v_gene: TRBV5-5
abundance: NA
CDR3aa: CASSRTTGTIGSTIYF

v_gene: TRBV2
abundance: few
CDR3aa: CASTIGRFNQPQHF

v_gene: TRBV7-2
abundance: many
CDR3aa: CASSFSTGPETQYF

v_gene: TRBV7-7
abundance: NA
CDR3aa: CASSLAQRRYGQETQYF